A few counts support the clone carrying this TCR beta chain. Its antigen remains unknown. Trimming stripped 7 bases from V and 5 bases from J, with 20 bases between. The length of the CDR3 is 15 residues. Germline CDR1 MDHEN, CDR2 SYDVKM. The data were taken from a study of blood T cells in healthy people across ages. Broader study findings: A roughly linear age-dependent decrease characterized TCR beta diversity per million T cells. Naive and antigen-experienced cells were not separated, limiting conclusive comparison. Unknown donor CMV status possibly confounded expanded clonotype changes.

For the second PCR, which ran for 7 to 11 cycles, a sample-barcoded 5' primer and a J-beta primer mix were used. Researchers report that a template-switch adaptor with 12 random nucleotides tagged each cDNA molecule. MiXCR was run by TCRdb on the 5' RACE reads, yielding one entry per CDR3 protein. The sample lists approximately 2,000,000 distinct CDR3 sequences; about 39% were seen once. Source material: blood. The J gene is TRBJ1-1, the V gene TRBV28; no clear D. The clonotype was recovered from a human donor in good health. CDR3 loop: CASTTNDPGRTEAFF. In DNA form, the CDR3 reads TGTGCCAGCACCACCAACGACCCGGGGAGGACTGAAGCTTTCTTT.